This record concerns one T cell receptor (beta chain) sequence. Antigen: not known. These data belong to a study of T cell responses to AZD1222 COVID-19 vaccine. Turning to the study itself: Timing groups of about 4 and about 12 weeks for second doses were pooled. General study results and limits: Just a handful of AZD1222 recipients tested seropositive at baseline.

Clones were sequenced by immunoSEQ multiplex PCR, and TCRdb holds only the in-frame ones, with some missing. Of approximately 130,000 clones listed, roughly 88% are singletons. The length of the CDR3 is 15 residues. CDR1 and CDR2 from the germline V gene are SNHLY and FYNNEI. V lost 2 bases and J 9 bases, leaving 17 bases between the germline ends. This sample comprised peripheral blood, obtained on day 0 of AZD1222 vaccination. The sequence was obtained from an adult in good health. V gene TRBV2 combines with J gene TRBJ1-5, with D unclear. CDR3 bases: TGTGCCAGCAGTGAATTAAGAGGATTAGATTCGCCCCAGCATTTT. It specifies CASSELRGLDSPQHF.